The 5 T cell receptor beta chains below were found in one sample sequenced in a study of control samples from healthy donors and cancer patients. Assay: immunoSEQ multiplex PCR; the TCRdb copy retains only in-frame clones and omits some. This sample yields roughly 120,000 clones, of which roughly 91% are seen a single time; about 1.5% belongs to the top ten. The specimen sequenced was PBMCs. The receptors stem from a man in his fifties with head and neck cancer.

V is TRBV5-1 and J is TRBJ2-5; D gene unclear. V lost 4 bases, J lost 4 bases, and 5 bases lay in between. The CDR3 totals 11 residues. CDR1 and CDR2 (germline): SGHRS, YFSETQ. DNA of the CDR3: TGCGCCAGCAGCCTCCGAGAGACCCAGTACTTC. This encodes CASSLRETQYF.

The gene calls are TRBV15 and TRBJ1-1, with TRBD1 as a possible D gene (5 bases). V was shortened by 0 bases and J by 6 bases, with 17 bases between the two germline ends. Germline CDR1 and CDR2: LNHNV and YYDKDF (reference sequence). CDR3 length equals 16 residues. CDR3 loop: CATSRDFGGSRAEAFF. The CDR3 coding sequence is TGTGCCACCAGCAGAGATTTTGGGGGGTCCAGGGCTGAAGCTTTCTTT.

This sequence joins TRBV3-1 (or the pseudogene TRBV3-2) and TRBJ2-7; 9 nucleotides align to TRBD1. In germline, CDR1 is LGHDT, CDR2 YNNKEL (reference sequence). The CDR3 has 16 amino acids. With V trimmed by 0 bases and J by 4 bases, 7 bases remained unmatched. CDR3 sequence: CASSQDLGQGSYEQYF. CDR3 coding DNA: TGTGCCAGCAGCCAAGATCTGGGACAGGGATCTTACGAGCAGTACTTC.

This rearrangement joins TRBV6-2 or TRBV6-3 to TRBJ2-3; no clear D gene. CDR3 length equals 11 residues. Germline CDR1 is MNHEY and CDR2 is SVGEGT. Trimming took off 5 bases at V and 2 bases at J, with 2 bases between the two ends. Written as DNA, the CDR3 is TGTGCCAGCAGTCTCACAGATACGCAGTATTTT. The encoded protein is CASSLTDTQYF.

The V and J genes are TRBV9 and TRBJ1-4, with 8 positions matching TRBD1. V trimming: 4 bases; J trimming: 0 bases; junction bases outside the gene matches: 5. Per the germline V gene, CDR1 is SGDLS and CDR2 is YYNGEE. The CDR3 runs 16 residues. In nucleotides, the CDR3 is TGTGCCAGCAGCAAAGGACAGGGAGCAACTAATGAAAAACTGTTTTTT. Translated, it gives CASSKGQGATNEKLFF.